One TCR beta chain is described in this entry. Its antigen is still unknown. The data belong to a study of cytomegalovirus exposure and HLA in healthy donors. The method was immunoSEQ multiplex PCR; TCRdb's version includes in-frame clones alone and lacks a portion of them. The sample lists 100,000 to 150,000 clones, over 85% occurring once. V was pared by 4 bases and J by 5 bases, with 12 bases of the junction left unmatched. CDR1 and CDR2 from the germline V gene are SGDLS and YYNGEE. The CDR3 spans 16 residues. Study-wide results and limits: In vitro work confirmed that three CMV-associated chains recognize CMV antigens.

This chain connects TRBV9 to TRBJ2-5; 9 bases are a match to TRBD1. The origin of this receptor is a man aged 25-45 years in good health and CMV-seronegative. Sequenced: PBMCs. The CDR3 region is CASSFLMTGGMETQYF. CDR3 in DNA: TGTGCCAGCAGCTTCCTAATGACAGGGGGGATGGAGACCCAGTACTTC. The full variable domain, completed using reference TRBV9 and TRBJ2-5, is DSGVTQTPKHLITATGQRVTLRCSPRSGDLSVYWYQQSLDQGLQFLIQYYNGEERAKGNILERFSAQQFPDLHSELNLSSLELGDSALYFCASSFLMTGGMETQYFGPGTRLLVL.